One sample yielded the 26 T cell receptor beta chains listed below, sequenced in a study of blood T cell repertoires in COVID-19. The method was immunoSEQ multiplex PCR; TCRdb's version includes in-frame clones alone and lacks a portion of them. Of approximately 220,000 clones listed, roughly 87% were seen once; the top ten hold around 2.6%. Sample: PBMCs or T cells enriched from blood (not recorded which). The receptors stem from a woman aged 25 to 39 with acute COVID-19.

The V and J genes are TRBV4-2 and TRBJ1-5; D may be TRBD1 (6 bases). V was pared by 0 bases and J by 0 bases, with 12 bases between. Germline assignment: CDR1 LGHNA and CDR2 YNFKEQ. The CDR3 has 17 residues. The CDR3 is CASSQDRGSYSNQPQHF. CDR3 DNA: TGTGCCAGCAGCCAAGACAGGGGTTCGTATAGCAATCAGCCCCAGCATTTT.

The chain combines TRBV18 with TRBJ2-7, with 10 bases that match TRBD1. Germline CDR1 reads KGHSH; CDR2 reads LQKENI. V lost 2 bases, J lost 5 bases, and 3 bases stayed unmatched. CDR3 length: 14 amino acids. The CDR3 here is CASSPGDRGHEQYF. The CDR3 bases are TGTGCCAGCTCACCAGGGGACAGGGGCCACGAGCAGTACTTC. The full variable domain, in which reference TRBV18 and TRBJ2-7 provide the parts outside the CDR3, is NAGVMQNPRHLVRRRGQEARLRCSPMKGHSHVYWYRQLPEEGLKFMVYLQKENIIDESGMPKERFSAEFPKEGPSILRIQQVVRGDSAAYFCASSPGDRGHEQYFGPGTRLTVT.

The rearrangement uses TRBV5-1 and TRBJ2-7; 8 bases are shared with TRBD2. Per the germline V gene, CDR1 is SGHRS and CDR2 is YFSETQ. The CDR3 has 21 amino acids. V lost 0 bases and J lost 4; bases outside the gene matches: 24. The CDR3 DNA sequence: TGCGCCAGCAGCTTGGCCCACCCCGGGACTAGTCCCCAGGATCCACAGTACGAGCAGTACTTC. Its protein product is CASSLAHPGTSPQDPQYEQYF.

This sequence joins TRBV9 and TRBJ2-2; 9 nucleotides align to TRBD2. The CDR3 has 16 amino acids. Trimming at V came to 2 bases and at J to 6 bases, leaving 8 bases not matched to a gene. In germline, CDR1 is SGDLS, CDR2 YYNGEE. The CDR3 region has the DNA TGTGCCAGCAGCGTGTGCGGCGGGGGGGTGTCCGGGGAGCTGTTTTTT. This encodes CASSVCGGGVSGELFF. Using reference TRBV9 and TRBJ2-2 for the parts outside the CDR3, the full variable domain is DSGVTQTPKHLITATGQRVTLRCSPRSGDLSVYWYQQSLDQGLQFLIQYYNGEERAKGNILERFSAQQFPDLHSELNLSSLELGDSALYFCASSVCGGGVSGELFFGEGSRLTVL.

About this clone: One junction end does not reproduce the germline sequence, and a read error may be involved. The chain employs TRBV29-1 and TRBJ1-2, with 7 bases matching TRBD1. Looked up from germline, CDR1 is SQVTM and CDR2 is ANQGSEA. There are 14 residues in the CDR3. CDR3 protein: CSVKPTGSLYSYTF. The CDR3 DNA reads TGCAGCGTTAAACCGACAGGGTCCCTCTATAGCTACACCTTC.

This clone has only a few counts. CDR3 protein: CASGFTRWYNEQFF. As DNA, the CDR3 is TGTGCTAGTGGTTTCACTCGGTGGTACAATGAGCAGTTCTTC. The rearrangement uses TRBV12-5 and TRBJ2-1; D is ambiguous. CDR1 and CDR2 from the germline V gene are LGHNT and FRNRAP. The CDR3 spans 14 residues. V lost 3 bases and J 4 bases, leaving 10 bases between the germline ends.

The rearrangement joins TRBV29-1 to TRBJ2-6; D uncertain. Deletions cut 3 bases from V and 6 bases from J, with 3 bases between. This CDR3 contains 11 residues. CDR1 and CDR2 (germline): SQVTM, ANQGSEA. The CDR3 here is CSVDMANVLTF. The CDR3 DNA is TGCAGCGTTGATATGGCCAACGTCCTGACTTTC.

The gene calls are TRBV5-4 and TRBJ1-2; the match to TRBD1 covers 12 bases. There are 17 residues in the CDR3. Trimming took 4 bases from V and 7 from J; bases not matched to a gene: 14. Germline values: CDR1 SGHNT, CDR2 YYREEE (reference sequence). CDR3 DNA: TGTGCCAGCAGCGTAGGTCTTTGGGGACAGGGGGCAAGTGGCTACACCTTC. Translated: CASSVGLWGQGASGYTF.

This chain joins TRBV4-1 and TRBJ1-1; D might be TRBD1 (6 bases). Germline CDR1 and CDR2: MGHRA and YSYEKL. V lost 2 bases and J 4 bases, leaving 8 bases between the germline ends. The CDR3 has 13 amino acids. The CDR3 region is CASSQTGSTEAFF. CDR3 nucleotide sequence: TGCGCCAGCAGCCAAACAGGGAGCACTGAAGCTTTCTTT.

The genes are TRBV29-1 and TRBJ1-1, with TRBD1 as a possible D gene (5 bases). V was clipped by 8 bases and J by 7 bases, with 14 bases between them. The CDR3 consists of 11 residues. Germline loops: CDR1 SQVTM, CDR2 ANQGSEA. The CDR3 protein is CSMGRDGEAFF. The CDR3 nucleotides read TGCAGCATGGGGAGGGACGGTGAAGCTTTCTTT.

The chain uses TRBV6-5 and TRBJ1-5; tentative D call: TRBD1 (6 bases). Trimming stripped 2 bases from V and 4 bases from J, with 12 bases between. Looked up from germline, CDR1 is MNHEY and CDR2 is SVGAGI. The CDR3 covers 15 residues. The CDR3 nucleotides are TGTGCCAGCAGTTACAGGGACACGGGAAATCAGCCCCAGCATTTT. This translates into CASSYRDTGNQPQHF.

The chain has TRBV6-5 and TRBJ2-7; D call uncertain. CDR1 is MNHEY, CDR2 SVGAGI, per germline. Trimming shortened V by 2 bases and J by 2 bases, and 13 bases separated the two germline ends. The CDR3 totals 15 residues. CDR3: CASSYLPGSAYEQYF. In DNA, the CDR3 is TGTGCCAGCAGTTACCTCCCCGGGTCAGCCTACGAGCAGTACTTC.

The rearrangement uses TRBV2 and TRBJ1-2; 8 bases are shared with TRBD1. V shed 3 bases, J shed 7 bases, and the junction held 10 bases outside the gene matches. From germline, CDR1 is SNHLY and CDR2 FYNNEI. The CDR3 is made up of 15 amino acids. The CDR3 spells CASSERTGPEFGYTF. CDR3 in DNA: TGTGCCAGCAGTGAGCGGACAGGGCCCGAGTTTGGCTACACCTTC.

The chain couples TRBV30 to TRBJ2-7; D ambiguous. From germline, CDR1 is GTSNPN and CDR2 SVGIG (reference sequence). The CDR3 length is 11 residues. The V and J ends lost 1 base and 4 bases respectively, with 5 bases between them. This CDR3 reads CAWSGAYEQYF. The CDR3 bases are TGTGCCTGGAGTGGGGCATACGAGCAGTACTTC.

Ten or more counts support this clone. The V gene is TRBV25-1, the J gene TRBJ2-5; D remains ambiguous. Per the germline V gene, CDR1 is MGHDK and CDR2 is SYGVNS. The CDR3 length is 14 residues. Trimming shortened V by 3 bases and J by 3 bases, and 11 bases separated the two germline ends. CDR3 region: CASSDRSVEETQYF. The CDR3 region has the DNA TGTGCCAGCAGTGACCGTAGTGTCGAAGAGACCCAGTACTTC.

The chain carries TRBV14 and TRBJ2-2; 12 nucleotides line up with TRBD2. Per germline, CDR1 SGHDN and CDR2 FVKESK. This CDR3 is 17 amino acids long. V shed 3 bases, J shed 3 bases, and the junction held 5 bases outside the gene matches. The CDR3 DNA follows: TGTGCCAGCAGCCACGAGACTAGCGGGGGCTACACCGGGGAGCTGTTTTTT. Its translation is CASSHETSGGYTGELFF.

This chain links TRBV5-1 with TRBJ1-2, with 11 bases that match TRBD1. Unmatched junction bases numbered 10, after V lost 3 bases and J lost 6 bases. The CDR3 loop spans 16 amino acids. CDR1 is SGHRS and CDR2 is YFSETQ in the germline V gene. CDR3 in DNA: TGCGCCAGCAGCTCATTCAGGACAGGGGGCAACCATGGCTACACCTTC. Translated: CASSSFRTGGNHGYTF.

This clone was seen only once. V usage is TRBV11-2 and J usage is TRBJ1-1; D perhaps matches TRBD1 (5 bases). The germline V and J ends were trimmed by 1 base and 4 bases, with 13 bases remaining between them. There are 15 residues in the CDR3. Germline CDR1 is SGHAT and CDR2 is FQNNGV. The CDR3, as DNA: TGTGCCAGCAGCTTAGTCGGCAGGGATGGCACTGAAGCTTTCTTT. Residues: CASSLVGRDGTEAFF. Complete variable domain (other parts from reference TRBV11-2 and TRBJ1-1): EAGVAQSPRYKIIEKRQSVAFWCNPISGHATLYWYQQILGQGPKLLIQFQNNGVVDDSQLPKDRFSAERLKGVDSTLKIQPAKLEDSAVYLCASSLVGRDGTEAFFGQGTRLTVV.

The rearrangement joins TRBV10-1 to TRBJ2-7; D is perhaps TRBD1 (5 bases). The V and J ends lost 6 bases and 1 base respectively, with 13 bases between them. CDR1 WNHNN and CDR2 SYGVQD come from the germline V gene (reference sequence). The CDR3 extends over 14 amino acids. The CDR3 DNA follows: TGCGCCAGCAGCGCAGGGTCCTCTTCCTACGAGCAGTACTTC. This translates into CASSAGSSSYEQYF.

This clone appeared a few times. CDR3 bases: TGCAGCGTAGGACAGCCGAACACTGAAGCTTTCTTT. This codes for CSVGQPNTEAFF. This chain connects TRBV29-1 to TRBJ1-1, with D possibly matching TRBD1 (6 bases). V gave up 6 bases and J gave up 1 base, with 9 bases separating them. Looked up from germline, CDR1 is SQVTM and CDR2 is ANQGSEA. The CDR3 contains 12 residues.

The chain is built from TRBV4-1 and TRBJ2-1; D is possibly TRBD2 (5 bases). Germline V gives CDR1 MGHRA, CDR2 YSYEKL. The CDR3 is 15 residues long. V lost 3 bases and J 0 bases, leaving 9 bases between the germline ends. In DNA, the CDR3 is TGCGCCAGCAGCCATCCTGGGAGCTCCTACAATGAGCAGTTCTTC. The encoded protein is CASSHPGSSYNEQFF.

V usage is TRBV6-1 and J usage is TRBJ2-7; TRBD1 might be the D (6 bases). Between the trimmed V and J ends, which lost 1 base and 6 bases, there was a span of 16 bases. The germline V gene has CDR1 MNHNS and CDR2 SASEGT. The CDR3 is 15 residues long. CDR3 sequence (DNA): TGTGCCAGCAGTGAAGGGGGGCAGGGTTTTCCCGAGCAGTACTTC. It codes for CASSEGGQGFPEQYF.

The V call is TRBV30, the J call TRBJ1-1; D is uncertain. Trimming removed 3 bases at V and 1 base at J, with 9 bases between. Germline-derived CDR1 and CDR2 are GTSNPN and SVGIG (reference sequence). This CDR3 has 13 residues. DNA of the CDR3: TGTGCCTGGAGACCCGACAAGAACACTGAAGCTTTCTTT. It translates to CAWRPDKNTEAFF.

CDR3: CASSLPGQGHTEAFF. DNA for the CDR3: TGTGCCAGCAGCCTCCCAGGTCAGGGGCACACTGAAGCTTTCTTT. This chain connects TRBV7-8 to TRBJ1-1; tentative D call: TRBD1 (6 bases). V was pared by 5 bases and J by 3 bases, with 16 bases between. Per the germline V gene, CDR1 is SGHVS and CDR2 is FQNEAQ. This CDR3 spans 15 amino acids.

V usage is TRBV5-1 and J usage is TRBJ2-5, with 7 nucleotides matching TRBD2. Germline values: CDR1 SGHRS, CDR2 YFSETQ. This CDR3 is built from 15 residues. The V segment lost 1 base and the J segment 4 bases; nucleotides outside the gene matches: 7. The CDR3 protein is CASSLSLLAGETQYF. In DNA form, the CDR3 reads TGCGCCAGCAGCTTGTCTCTCTTAGCGGGAGAGACCCAGTACTTC.

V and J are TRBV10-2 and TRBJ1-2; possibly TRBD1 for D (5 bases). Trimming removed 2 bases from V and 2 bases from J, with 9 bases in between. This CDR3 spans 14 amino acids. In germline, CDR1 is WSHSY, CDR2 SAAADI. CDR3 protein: CASSEATVNYGYTF. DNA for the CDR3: TGCGCCAGCAGTGAGGCGACAGTCAACTATGGCTACACCTTC.